This T cell receptor beta chain was recovered during a study of blood T cell repertoires in COVID-19. Study context: COVID-19 samples, acute and convalescent, were from the United States, Italy and Spain.

The length of the CDR3 is 15 residues. V was clipped by 2 bases and J by 2 bases; unmatched bases: 2. Looked up from germline, CDR1 is MNHEY and CDR2 is SMNVEV (reference sequence). Here immunoSEQ multiplex PCR was the method, and the copy in TCRdb shows in-frame clones only, minus some. The sample lists approximately 270,000 clones; 85% to 90% were seen once. The clonotype was recovered from a man of 80 years or more with acute or convalescent COVID-19. This chain joins TRBV27 and TRBJ2-7; 11 bases fit TRBD2. The specimen was peripheral blood. The CDR3 spells CASSLELAGAYEQYF. CDR3 bases: TGTGCCAGCAGTTTAGAACTAGCGGGAGCCTACGAGCAGTACTTC.